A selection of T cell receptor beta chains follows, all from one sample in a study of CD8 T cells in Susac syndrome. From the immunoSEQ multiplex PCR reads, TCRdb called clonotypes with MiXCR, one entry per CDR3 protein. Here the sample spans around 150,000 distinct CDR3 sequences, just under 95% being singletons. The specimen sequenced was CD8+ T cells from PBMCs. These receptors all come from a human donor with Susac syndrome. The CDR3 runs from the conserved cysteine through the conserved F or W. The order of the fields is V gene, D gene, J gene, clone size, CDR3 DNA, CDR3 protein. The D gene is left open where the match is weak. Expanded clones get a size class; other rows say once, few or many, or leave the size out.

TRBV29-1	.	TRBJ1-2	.	TGCAGCGTTGAGCGGCAGACAATCTCCTATGGCTACACCTTC	CSVERQTISYGYTF
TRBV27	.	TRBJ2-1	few	TGTGCCAGCAGTTACGGCTCCTCCTACAATGAGCAGTTCTTC	CASSYGSSYNEQFF
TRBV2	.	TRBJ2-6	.	TGTGCCAGGGGGGCCAACGTCCTGACTTTC	CARGANVLTF
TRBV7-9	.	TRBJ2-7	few	TGTGCCAGCAGCTTTTTAGGGAACGAGCAGTACTTC	CASSFLGNEQYF
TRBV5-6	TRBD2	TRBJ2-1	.	TGTGCCAGCAGCTCCCTAGCGGGAGGTTACAATGAGCAGTTCTTC	CASSSLAGGYNEQFF
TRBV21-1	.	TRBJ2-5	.	TGTGCCAGCAGCAGAGAGGACTACAGACAAGAGACCCAGTACTTC	CASSREDYRQETQYF
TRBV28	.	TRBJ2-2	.	TGTGCCAGCAGTTTCGATGGGGACGCGACCGGGGAGCTGTTTTTT	CASSFDGDATGELFF
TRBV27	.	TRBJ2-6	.	TGTGCCAGCGGCCTATCTGGGGCCAACGTCCTGACTTTC	CASGLSGANVLTF
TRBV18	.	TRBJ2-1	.	TGTGCCAGCTCACCCCCGGGGAGAAGCTCCTACAATGAGCAGTTCTTC	CASSPPGRSSYNEQFF
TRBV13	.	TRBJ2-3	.	TGTGCCAGCAGCTCGAGGAGGGCGAGTATCATAGATACGCAGTATTTT	CASSSRRASIIDTQYF
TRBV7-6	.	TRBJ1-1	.	TGTGCCAGCAGCTTACCGCGGGGGGAGAGAGCTTTCTTT	CASSLPRGERAFF
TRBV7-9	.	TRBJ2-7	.	TGTGCCAGCAGCTCATCGGACAAAGGCGCCTACGAGCAGTACTTC	CASSSSDKGAYEQYF
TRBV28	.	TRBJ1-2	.	TGTGCCAGCAGTTTAGGGTACACCTATGGCTACACCTTC	CASSLGYTYGYTF
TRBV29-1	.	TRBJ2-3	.	TGCAGCGTTGTCTCATCTAGCACAGATACGCAGTATTTT	CSVVSSSTDTQYF
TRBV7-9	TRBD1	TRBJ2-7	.	TGTGCCAGCAGCTTAGTTACAGGGGACCACGAGCAGTACTTC	CASSLVTGDHEQYF
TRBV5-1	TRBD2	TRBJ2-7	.	TGCGCCAGCAGCCCGGGGGGGAGGTATGACTACGAGCAGTACTTC	CASSPGGRYDYEQYF